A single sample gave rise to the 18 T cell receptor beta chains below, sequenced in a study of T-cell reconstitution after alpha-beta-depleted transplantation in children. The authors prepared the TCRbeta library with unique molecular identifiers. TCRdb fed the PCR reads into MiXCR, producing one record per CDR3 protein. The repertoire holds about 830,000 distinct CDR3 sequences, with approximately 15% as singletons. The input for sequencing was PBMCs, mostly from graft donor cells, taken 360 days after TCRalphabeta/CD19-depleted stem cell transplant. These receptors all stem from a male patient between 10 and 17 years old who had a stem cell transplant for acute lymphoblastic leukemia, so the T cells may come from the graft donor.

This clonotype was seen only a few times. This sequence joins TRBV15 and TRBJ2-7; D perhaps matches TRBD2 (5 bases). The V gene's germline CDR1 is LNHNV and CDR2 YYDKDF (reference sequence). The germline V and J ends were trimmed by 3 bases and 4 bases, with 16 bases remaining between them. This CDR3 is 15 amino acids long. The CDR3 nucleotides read TGTGCCACCAGCAGGCTCAGCGGTCTCCGTTACGAGCAGTACTTC. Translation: CATSRLSGLRYEQYF.

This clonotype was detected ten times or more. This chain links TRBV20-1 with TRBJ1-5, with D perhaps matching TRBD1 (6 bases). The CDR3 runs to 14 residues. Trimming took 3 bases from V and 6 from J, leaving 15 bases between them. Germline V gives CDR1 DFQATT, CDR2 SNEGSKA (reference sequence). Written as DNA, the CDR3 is TGCAGTGCTAGGAAGTCAGGGGTGGGTCAGCCCCAGCATTTT. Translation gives CSARKSGVGQPQHF.

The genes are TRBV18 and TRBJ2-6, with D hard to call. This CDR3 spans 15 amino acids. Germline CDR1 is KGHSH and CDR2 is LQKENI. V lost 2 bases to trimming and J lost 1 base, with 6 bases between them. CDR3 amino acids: CASSPSESGANVLTF. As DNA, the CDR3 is TGTGCCAGCTCACCATCGGAGTCTGGGGCCAACGTCCTGACTTTC. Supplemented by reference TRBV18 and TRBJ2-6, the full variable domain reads NAGVMQNPRHLVRRRGQEARLRCSPMKGHSHVYWYRQLPEEGLKFMVYLQKENIIDESGMPKERFSAEFPKEGPSILRIQQVVRGDSAAYFCASSPSESGANVLTFGAGSRLTVL.

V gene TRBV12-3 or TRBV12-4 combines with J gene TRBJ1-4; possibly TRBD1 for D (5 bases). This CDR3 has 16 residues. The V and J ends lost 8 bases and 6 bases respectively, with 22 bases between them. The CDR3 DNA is TGTGCCAGCCGTCTCACGGGTGGGGGAGGGCATGAAAAACTGTTTTTT. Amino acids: CASRLTGGGGHEKLFF.

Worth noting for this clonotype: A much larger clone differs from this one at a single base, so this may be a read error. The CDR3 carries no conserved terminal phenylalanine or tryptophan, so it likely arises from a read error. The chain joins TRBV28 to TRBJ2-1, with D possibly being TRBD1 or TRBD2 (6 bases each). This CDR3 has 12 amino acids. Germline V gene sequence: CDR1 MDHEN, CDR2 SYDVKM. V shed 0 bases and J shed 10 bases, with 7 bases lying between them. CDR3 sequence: CASSLWGGEQFY. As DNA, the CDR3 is TGTGCCAGCAGTTTATGGGGGGGCGAGCAGTTCTAC.

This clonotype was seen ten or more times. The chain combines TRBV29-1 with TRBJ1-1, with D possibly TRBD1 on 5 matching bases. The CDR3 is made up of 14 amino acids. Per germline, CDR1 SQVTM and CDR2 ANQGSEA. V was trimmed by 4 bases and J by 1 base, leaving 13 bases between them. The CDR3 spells CSVGGVLGNTEAFF. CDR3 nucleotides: TGCAGCGTTGGAGGGGTTCTTGGGAACACTGAAGCTTTCTTT.

The CDR3 spells CASRRDLGSPLHF. The DNA of the CDR3 is TGCGCCAGCAGGCGGGACCTCGGTTCACCCCTCCACTTT. V and J are TRBV5-1 and TRBJ1-6; tentatively, D is TRBD1 (5 bases). The CDR3 is 13 residues long. V was shortened by 5 bases and J by 9 bases, with 12 bases between the two germline ends. Germline CDR1 SGHRS, CDR2 YFSETQ.

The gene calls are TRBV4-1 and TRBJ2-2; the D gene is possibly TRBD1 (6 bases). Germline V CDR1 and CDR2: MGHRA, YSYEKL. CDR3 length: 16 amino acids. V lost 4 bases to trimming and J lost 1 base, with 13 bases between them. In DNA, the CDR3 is TGCGCCAGCAGCCGGGATTCGACAGGGAACACCGGGGAGCTGTTTTTT. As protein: CASSRDSTGNTGELFF.

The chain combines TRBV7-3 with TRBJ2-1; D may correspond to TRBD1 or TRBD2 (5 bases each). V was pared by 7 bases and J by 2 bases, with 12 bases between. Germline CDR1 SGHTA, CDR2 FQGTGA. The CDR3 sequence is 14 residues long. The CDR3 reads CASTIGGPYNEQFF. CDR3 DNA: TGTGCCAGCACCATTGGGGGTCCCTACAATGAGCAGTTCTTC.

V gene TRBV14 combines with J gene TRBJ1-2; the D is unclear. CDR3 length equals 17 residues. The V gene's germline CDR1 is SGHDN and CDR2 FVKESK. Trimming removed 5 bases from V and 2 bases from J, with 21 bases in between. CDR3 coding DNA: TGTGCCAGCAGCTCCCAGAAAGTTATACCGAGGAACTATGGCTACACCTTC. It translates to CASSSQKVIPRNYGYTF. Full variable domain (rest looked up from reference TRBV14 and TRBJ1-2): EAGVTQFPSHSVIEKGQTVTLRCDPISGHDNLYWYRRVMGKEIKFLLHFVKESKQDESGMPNNRFLAERTGGTYSTLKVQPAELEDSGVYFCASSSQKVIPRNYGYTFGSGTRLTVV.

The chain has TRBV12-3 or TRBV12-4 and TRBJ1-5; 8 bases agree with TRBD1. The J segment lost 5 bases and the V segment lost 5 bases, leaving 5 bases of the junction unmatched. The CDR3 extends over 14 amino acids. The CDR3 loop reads CASSRTGWDQPQHF. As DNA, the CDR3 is TGTGCCAGCAGTCGGACAGGGTGGGATCAGCCCCAGCATTTT.

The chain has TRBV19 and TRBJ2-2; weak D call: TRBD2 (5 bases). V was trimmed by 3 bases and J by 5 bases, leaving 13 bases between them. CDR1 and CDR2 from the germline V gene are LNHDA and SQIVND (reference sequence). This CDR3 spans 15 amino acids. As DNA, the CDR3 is TGTGCCAGTAGTATCGGAGGTCGGGTTACCGGGGAGCTGTTTTTT. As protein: CASSIGGRVTGELFF.

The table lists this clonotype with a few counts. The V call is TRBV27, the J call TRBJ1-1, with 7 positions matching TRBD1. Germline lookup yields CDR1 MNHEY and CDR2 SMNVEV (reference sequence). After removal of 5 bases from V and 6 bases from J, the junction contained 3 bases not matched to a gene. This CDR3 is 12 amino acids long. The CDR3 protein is CASSTTGAEAFF. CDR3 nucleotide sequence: TGTGCCAGCAGTACAACAGGGGCTGAAGCTTTCTTT.

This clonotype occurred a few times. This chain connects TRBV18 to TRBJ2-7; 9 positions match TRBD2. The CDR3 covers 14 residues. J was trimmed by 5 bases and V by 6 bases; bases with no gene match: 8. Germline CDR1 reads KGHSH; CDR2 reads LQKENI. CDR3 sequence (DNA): TGTGCCAGCTCGCCAGGTAGCGGGAGCCACGAGCAGTACTTC. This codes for CASSPGSGSHEQYF. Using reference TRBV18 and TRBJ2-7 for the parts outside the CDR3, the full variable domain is NAGVMQNPRHLVRRRGQEARLRCSPMKGHSHVYWYRQLPEEGLKFMVYLQKENIIDESGMPKERFSAEFPKEGPSILRIQQVVRGDSAAYFCASSPGSGSHEQYFGPGTRLTVT.

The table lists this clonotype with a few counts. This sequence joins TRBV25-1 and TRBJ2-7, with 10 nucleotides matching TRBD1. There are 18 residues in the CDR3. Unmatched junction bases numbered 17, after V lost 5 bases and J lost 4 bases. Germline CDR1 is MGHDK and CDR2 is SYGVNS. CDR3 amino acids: CASSLTHRDRGYPYEQYF. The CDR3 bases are TGTGCCAGCAGTCTCACACACCGGGACAGGGGTTACCCTTACGAGCAGTACTTC.

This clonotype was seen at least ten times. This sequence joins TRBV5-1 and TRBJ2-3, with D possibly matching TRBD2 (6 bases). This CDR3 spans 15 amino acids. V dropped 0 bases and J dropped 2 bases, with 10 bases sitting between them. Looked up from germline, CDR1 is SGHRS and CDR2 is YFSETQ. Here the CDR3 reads CASSLGIADTDTQYF. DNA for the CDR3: TGCGCCAGCAGCTTGGGGATAGCGGACACAGATACGCAGTATTTT.

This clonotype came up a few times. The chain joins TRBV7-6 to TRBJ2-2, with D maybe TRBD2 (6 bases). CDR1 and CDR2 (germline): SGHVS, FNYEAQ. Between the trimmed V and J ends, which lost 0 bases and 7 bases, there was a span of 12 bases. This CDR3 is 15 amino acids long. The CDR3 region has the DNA TGTGCCAGCAGCTTAGCCGCGACTAGGAGCGGGGAGCTGTTTTTT. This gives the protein CASSLAATRSGELFF.

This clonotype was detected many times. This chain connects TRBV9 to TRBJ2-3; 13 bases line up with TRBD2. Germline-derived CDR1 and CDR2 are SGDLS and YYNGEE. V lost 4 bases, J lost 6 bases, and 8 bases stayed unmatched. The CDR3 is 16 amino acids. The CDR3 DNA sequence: TGTGCCAGCAGCTCCGGACTAGCGGGAGAATCGGATACGCAGTATTTT. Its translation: CASSSGLAGESDTQYF.